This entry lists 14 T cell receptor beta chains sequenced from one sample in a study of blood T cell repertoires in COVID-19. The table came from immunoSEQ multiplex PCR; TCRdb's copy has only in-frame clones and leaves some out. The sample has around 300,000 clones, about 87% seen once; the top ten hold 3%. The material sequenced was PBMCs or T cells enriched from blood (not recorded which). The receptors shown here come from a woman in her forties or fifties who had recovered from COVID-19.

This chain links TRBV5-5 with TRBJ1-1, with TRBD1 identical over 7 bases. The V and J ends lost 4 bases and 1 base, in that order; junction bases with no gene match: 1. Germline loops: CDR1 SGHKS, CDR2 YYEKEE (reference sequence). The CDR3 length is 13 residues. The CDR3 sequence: CASSRQGNTEAFF. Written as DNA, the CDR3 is TGTGCCAGCAGCCGACAGGGGAACACTGAAGCTTTCTTT.

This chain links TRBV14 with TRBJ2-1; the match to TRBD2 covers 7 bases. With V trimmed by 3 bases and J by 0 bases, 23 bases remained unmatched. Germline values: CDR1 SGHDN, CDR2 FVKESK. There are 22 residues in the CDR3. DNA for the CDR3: TGTGCCAGCAGCCATCCTAAGGGGAGAACGGGAGGCCGACTTTACTCCTACAATGAGCAGTTCTTC. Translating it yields CASSHPKGRTGGRLYSYNEQFF.

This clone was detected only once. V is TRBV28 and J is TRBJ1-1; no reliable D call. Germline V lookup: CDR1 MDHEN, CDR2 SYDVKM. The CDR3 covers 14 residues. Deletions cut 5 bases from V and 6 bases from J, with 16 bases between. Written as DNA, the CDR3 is TGTGCCAGCAGTCCTCCGACGTCTAGATCTGAAGCTTTCTTT. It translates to CASSPPTSRSEAFF.

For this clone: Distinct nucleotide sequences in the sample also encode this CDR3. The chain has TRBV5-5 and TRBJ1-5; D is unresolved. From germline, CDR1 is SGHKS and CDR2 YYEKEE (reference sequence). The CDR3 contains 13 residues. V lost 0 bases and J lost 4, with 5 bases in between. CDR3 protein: CASSLDRNQPQHF. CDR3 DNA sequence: TGTGCCAGCAGCTTGGACAGAAATCAGCCCCAGCATTTT. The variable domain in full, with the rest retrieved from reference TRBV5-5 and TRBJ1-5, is DAGVTQSPTHLIKTRGQQVTLRCSPISGHKSVSWYQQVLGQGPQFIFQYYEKEERGRGNFPDRFSARQFPNYSSELNVNALLLGDSALYLCASSLDRNQPQHFGDGTRLSIL.

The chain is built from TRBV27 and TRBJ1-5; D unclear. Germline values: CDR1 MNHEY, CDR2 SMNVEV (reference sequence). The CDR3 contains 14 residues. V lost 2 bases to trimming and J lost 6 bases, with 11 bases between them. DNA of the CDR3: TGTGCCAGCAGTTTACGCCGGGAGGCTCAGCCCCAGCATTTT. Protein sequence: CASSLRREAQPQHF.

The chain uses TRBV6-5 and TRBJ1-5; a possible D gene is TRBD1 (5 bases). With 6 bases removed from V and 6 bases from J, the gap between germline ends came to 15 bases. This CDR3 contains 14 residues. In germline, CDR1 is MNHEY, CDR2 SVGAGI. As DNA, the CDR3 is TGTGCCAGCAGGCCCCAGGGTATCGGTCAGCCCCAGCATTTT. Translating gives CASRPQGIGQPQHF.

CDR3 coding DNA: TGTGCCAGCAGCCTACAGGTTGGTTCGTTTGAGCAGTTCTTC. The encoded protein is CASSLQVGSFEQFF. The chain uses TRBV3-1 (or the pseudogene TRBV3-2) and TRBJ2-1, with a tentative D call TRBD1 (5 bases). Germline values: CDR1 LGHDT, CDR2 YNNKEL (reference sequence). Trimming removed 4 bases at V and 9 bases at J, with 16 bases between. This CDR3 has 14 amino acids.

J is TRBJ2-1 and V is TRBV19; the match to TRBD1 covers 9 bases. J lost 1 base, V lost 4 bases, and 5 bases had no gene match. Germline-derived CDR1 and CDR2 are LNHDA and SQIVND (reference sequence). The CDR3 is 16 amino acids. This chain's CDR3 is CASSKIQGASYNEQFF. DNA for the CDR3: TGTGCCAGTAGTAAGATACAGGGGGCGTCCTACAATGAGCAGTTCTTC.

CDR3 sequence (DNA): TGTGCCAGTAGTATTCCATCCGGGACTGGGTCCTACGAGCAGTACTTC. It is translated as CASSIPSGTGSYEQYF. V is TRBV19 and J is TRBJ2-7, with D perhaps matching TRBD2 (6 bases). This CDR3 has 16 amino acids. V was shortened by 3 bases and J by 1 base, with 16 bases between the two germline ends. Germline loops: CDR1 LNHDA, CDR2 SQIVND (reference sequence).

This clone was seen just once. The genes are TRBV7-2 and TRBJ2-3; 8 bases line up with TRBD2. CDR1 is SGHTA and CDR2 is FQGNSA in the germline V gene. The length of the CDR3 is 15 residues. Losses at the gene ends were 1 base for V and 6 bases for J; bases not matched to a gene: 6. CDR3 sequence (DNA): TGTGCCAGCAGCTTAGACGGGAGGGCCTTTGATACGCAGTATTTT. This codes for CASSLDGRAFDTQYF.

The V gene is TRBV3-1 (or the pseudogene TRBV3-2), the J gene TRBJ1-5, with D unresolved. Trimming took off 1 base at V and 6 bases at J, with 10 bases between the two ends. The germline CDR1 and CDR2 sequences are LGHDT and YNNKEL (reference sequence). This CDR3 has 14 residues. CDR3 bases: TGTGCCAGCAGCCAAGCTCTTCGGGGTCAGCCCCAGCATTTT. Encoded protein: CASSQALRGQPQHF.

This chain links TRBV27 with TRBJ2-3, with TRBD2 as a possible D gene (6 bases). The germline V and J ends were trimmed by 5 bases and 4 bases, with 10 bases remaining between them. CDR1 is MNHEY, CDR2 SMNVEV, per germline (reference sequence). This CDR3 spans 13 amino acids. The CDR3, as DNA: TGTGCCAGCAGTCAGACTAGGGCAGATACGCAGTATTTT. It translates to CASSQTRADTQYF.

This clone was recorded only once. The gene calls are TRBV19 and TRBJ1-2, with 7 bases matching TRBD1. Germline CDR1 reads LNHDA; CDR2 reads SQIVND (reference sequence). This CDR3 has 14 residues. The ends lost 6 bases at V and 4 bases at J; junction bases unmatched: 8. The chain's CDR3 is CASRTGTDPYGYTF. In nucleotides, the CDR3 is TGTGCCAGTAGAACCGGGACAGACCCCTATGGCTACACCTTC.

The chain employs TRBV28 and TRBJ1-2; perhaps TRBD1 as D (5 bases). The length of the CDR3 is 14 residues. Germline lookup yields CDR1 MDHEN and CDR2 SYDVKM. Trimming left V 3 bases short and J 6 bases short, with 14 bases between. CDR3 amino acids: CASSFSQQGNGYTF. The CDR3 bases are TGTGCCAGCAGTTTTTCCCAGCAGGGTAATGGCTACACCTTC.